These T cell receptor beta chains were read from a single sample in a study of cytomegalovirus exposure and HLA in healthy donors. Assay: immunoSEQ multiplex PCR; the TCRdb copy retains only in-frame clones and omits some. The data show 50,000 to 75,000 clones, under 90% seen once. Sequencing used PBMCs. The receptor source for this set is a woman between 40 and 55 years old in good health and CMV-seronegative. Both conserved end residues are trimmed from each CDR3.

v_call: TRBV28; cdr3_aa: ASSAPQGFHRETQY
v_call: TRBV30; cdr3_aa: AWNPGQETQY
v_call: TRBV28; cdr3_aa: ASSETTETEAF
v_call: TRBV7-3; cdr3_aa: ASTCSGKLVDEQY
v_call: TRBV5-6; cdr3_aa: ASSRLAGGPGSLYNEQF
v_call: TRBV9; cdr3_aa: ASSVEGRDGYT
v_call: TRBV7-2; cdr3_aa: ASSRTGSSTDTQY
v_call: TRBV2; cdr3_aa: ASSEGPGQTSTEAF
v_call: TRBV4-1; cdr3_aa: ASSQGQGPNTEAF
v_call: TRBV7-2; cdr3_aa: ASSLDPDRATYEQY
v_call: TRBV25-1; cdr3_aa: ASSPSGGSYEQY
v_call: TRBV4-3; cdr3_aa: ASSQDSRGETQY
v_call: TRBV30; cdr3_aa: AWSGGQINQPQH
v_call: TRBV11-2; cdr3_aa: ASSSGSVYEQY
v_call: TRBV5-6; cdr3_aa: ASSLGGQGARDTQY
v_call: TRBV28; cdr3_aa: ASSSGTGGEQY
v_call: TRBV4-1; cdr3_aa: ASSPQGAGVETQY
v_call: TRBV2; cdr3_aa: ASKMTGGNTEAF
v_call: TRBV12-5; cdr3_aa: ASGTDFSLTPALY
v_call: TRBV7-9; cdr3_aa: AVRGTSPEAF
v_call: TRBV19; cdr3_aa: ASSSQGTGELF
v_call: TRBV28; cdr3_aa: ASSPPMGGASTDTQY
v_call: TRBV18; cdr3_aa: ASSSTGTINTEAF
v_call: TRBV27; cdr3_aa: ASRLAGGVPYNEQF
v_call: TRBV2; cdr3_aa: ASSEDGQGNQPQH
v_call: TRBV6-5; cdr3_aa: ASSARDRFTDTQY
v_call: TRBV7-2; cdr3_aa: ASSLPPENYGYT
v_call: TRBV5-6; cdr3_aa: ASSLAASGRALSTDTQY